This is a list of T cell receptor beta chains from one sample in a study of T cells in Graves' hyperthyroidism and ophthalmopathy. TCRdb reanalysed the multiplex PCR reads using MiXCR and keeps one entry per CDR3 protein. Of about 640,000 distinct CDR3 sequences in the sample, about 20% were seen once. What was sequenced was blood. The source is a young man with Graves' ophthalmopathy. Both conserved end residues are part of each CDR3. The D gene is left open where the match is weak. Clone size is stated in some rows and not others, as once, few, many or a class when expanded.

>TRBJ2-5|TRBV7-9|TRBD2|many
TGTGCCAGCAGCCCTCCGGGACTAGCTGTGCAGACCCAGTACTTC
CASSPPGLAVQTQYF
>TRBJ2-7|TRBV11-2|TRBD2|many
TGTGCCAGCAGCTACTCCGGGACTAGGGCCTACGAGCAGTACTTC
CASSYSGTRAYEQYF
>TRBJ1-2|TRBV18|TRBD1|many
TGTGCCAGCTCCCCCGACAGGGACTATGGCTACACCTTC
CASSPDRDYGYTF
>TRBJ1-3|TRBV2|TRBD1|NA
TGTGCCAGCAGGGCCGGGACAGGGGTAGGAAACACCATATATTTT
CASRAGTGVGNTIYF
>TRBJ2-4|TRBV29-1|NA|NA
TGCAGCGTTGACGGCCTAGCCAAAAACATTCAGTACTTC
CSVDGLAKNIQYF
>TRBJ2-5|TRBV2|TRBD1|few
TGTGCCAGCAGTTGGTTTTCAGGGGACAGCCAGGGAGAGACCCAGTACTTC
CASSWFSGDSQGETQYF
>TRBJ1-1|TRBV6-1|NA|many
TGTGCCAGCAGGTTGAAGGACAGCGAAGCTTTCTTT
CASRLKDSEAFF
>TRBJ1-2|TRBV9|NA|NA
TGTGCCAGCAGCGCGACCTATGGCTACACCTTC
CASSATYGYTF
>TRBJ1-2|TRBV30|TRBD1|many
TGTGCCTGGAGAACTACAGGGGTTTTCGGCTATGGCTACACCTTC
CAWRTTGVFGYGYTF
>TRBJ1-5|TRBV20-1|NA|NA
TGCAGTGCTAGAGATGGCTGGAGCAATCAGCCCCAGCATTTT
CSARDGWSNQPQHF
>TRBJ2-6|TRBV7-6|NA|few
TGTGCCAGCAGCCTAGGGACCGGGGCCAACGTCCTGACTTTC
CASSLGTGANVLTF
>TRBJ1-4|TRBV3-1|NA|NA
TGTGCCAGCAGCCTACACCGGGACACCAATGAAAAACTGTTTTTT
CASSLHRDTNEKLFF
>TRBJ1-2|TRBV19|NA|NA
TGTGCCAGTAGTATAGCTCCAGTAAACTATGGCTACACCTTC
CASSIAPVNYGYTF
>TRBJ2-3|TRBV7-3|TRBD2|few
TGTGCCAGCAGCAAACTAGCGGGAAACACAGATACGCAGTATTTT
CASSKLAGNTDTQYF